The 24 T cell receptor beta chains in this list originate from one sample, sequenced in a study of OX40 agonist ivuxolimab in advanced cancers. TCRdb's copy holds only in-frame clones and misses some; the assay was immunoSEQ multiplex PCR. The sample records tens of thousands of clones, about 91% being singletons. Specimen: CD4+ or CD8+ T cells sorted from blood, collected in a trial of the OX40 agonist ivuxolimab. These receptors were obtained from an adult with an advanced solid tumor such as melanoma, head and neck, liver or kidney cancer.

V is TRBV27 and J is TRBJ2-5, with 11 bases that match TRBD2. From germline, CDR1 is MNHEY and CDR2 SMNVEV (reference sequence). V shed 3 bases and J 4 bases; nucleotides not matched to a gene: 7. The CDR3 extends over 16 amino acids. Here the CDR3 reads CASSFLTSGMRETQYF. The CDR3 DNA is TGTGCCAGCAGTTTTCTGACTAGCGGGATGCGAGAGACCCAGTACTTC.

The V and J genes are TRBV5-1 and TRBJ2-7, with a weak D call TRBD1 (6 bases). The CDR3 extends over 15 amino acids. Germline CDR1 SGHRS, CDR2 YFSETQ. The V end lost 4 bases, the J end lost 2 bases, and 16 bases lay between the germline ends. The CDR3 sequence: CASSTSGTGPYEQYF. The CDR3 DNA is TGCGCCAGCAGCACGTCCGGAACAGGGCCCTACGAGCAGTACTTC.

The chain combines TRBV7-9 with TRBJ1-1; 10 nucleotides match TRBD1. The CDR3 totals 13 residues. V lost 4 bases, J lost 5 bases, and 1 base stayed unmatched. CDR1 SEHNR and CDR2 FQNEAQ come from the germline V gene (reference sequence). CDR3 loop: CASSSDRGTEAFF. The CDR3 DNA follows: TGTGCCAGCAGCTCGGACAGGGGGACTGAAGCTTTCTTT.

This clone is medium-sized within its sample. The chain has TRBV19 and TRBJ1-1; D unclear. CDR3 length: 13 residues. V was cut by 6 bases and J by 0 bases, with 8 bases left in between. Germline V gene lookup returns CDR1 LNHDA and CDR2 SQIVND (reference sequence). The chain's CDR3 is CASSDTVNTEAFF. CDR3 in DNA: TGTGCCAGTAGCGACACGGTGAACACTGAAGCTTTCTTT.

This rearrangement joins TRBV19 to TRBJ2-3; TRBD2 matches at 11 bases. The CDR3 covers 14 residues. The V segment lost 5 bases and the J segment 8 bases; nucleotides outside the gene matches: 6. Per germline, CDR1 LNHDA and CDR2 SQIVND (reference sequence). The CDR3 here is CASSPGTSGGTQYF. The CDR3, as DNA: TGTGCCAGTAGTCCCGGGACTAGCGGTGGTACGCAGTATTTT.

The chain couples TRBV15 to TRBJ1-2, with TRBD1 identical over 7 bases. This CDR3 is 16 amino acids long. Germline V gives CDR1 LNHNV, CDR2 YYDKDF (reference sequence). V trimming: 2 bases; J trimming: 4 bases; junction bases outside the gene matches: 10. Here the CDR3 DNA reads TGTGCCACCAGCAGATTCAGACAGGGAGGAAGCTATGGCTACACCTTC. It encodes CATSRFRQGGSYGYTF.

The chain combines TRBV7-3 with TRBJ1-1; 12 bases match TRBD1. CDR1 is SGHTA, CDR2 FQGTGA, per germline. J was trimmed by 5 bases and V by 5 bases; bases with no gene match: 6. CDR3 length: 15 residues. CDR3 in DNA: TGTGCCAGCAGCGGGACAGGGGGCTTGGAAACTGAAGCTTTCTTT. Translated: CASSGTGGLETEAFF.

The rearrangement uses TRBV18 and TRBJ1-5; D perhaps matches TRBD1 (5 bases). V was clipped by 0 bases and J by 1 base, with 10 bases between them. The CDR3 covers 16 residues. Germline CDR1 reads KGHSH; CDR2 reads LQKENI. CDR3 nucleotide sequence: TGTGCCAGCTCACCACCGGGGCAGGGAAGCAATCAGCCCCAGCATTTT. Amino acids: CASSPPGQGSNQPQHF. The full variable domain, rest sourced from reference TRBV18 and TRBJ1-5, is NAGVMQNPRHLVRRRGQEARLRCSPMKGHSHVYWYRQLPEEGLKFMVYLQKENIIDESGMPKERFSAEFPKEGPSILRIQQVVRGDSAAYFCASSPPGQGSNQPQHFGDGTRLSIL.

The chain recombines TRBV2 with TRBJ1-5; D ambiguous. The CDR3 has 15 amino acids. CDR1 and CDR2 from the germline V gene are SNHLY and FYNNEI. V was cut by 3 bases and J by 0 bases, with 9 bases left in between. CDR3 in DNA: TGTGCCAGCAGTGATGGCGAGTATAGCAATCAGCCCCAGCATTTT. Translation: CASSDGEYSNQPQHF.

The chain uses TRBV18 and TRBJ1-2, with 10 positions matching TRBD1. The CDR3 has 17 amino acids. Germline V lookup: CDR1 KGHSH, CDR2 LQKENI. The J segment lost 7 bases and the V segment lost 5 bases, leaving 16 bases of the junction unmatched. CDR3 coding DNA: TGTGCCAGCTCATCGGGGACAGGGGCTTTTGCTCCCGGTGGCTACACCTTC. Translating it yields CASSSGTGAFAPGGYTF.

The chain employs TRBV23-1 and TRBJ2-7, with unresolved D. TRBV23-1 is assigned to the ORF class and has an uncertain function. V was shortened by 10 bases and J by 2 bases, with 15 bases between the two germline ends. The CDR3 runs to 13 residues. CDR3 region: CATDGPSPYEQYF. Written as DNA, the CDR3 is TGCGCCACCGACGGACCTTCCCCCTACGAGCAGTACTTC.

This chain uses TRBV6-1 with TRBJ1-1; D remains ambiguous. Germline lookup yields CDR1 MNHNS and CDR2 SASEGT. With 6 bases removed from V and 4 bases from J, the gap between germline ends came to 12 bases. The CDR3 has 13 amino acids. As DNA, the CDR3 is TGTGCCAGCAGAACGGGAGGGAGCACTGAAGCTTTCTTT. It codes for CASRTGGSTEAFF.

This clone was observed once. The chain uses TRBV5-1 and TRBJ1-1; 9 positions agree with TRBD1. Trimming cost V 4 bases and J 5 bases; bases outside gene matches: 9. Germline CDR1 reads SGHRS; CDR2 reads YFSETQ. The CDR3 length is 15 residues. The CDR3 sequence: CASSLQTGGETEAFF. In DNA, the CDR3 is TGCGCCAGCAGCCTGCAGACAGGGGGAGAAACTGAAGCTTTCTTT.

This chain links TRBV5-1 with TRBJ2-1, with 9 bases lining up with TRBD2. The V gene end was trimmed by 0 bases and the J gene end by 4 bases; junction bases not matched to a gene: 8. CDR3 length: 17 residues. The germline CDR1 and CDR2 sequences are SGHRS and YFSETQ. The CDR3 loop reads CASSLDGGRERYNEQFF. The CDR3 region has the DNA TGCGCCAGCAGCTTGGATGGCGGGAGGGAGAGATACAATGAGCAGTTCTTC.

The chain has TRBV4-1 and TRBJ2-1; D is unresolved. CDR1 is MGHRA and CDR2 is YSYEKL in the germline V gene. Trimming stripped 0 bases from V and 5 bases from J, with 8 bases between. CDR3 length: 14 amino acids. This CDR3 is CASSQDRQDNEQFF. The CDR3 bases are TGCGCCAGCAGCCAAGATAGGCAGGACAATGAGCAGTTCTTC.

This clone was recorded a few times. The chain joins TRBV25-1 to TRBJ1-2, with TRBD1 as a possible D gene (6 bases). The V gene's germline CDR1 is MGHDK and CDR2 SYGVNS. V lost 7 bases and J lost 4, with 13 bases in between. CDR3 size: 13 residues. CDR3: CASTEGGVYGYTF. CDR3 DNA sequence: TGTGCCAGCACCGAGGGGGGAGTCTATGGCTACACCTTC.

The chain is built from TRBV29-1 and TRBJ2-5; no clear D gene. Trimming removed 6 bases at V and 5 bases at J, with 10 bases between. CDR3 size: 11 residues. The germline gives CDR1 SQVTM, CDR2 ANQGSEA. For the CDR3, the DNA is TGCAGCGTCGCGGACGGGGAGACCCAGTACTTC. This sequence encodes CSVADGETQYF. The full variable domain, rest sourced from reference TRBV29-1 and TRBJ2-5, is SAVISQKPSRDICQRGTSLTIQCQVDSQVTMMFWYRQQPGQSLTLIATANQGSEATYESGFVIDKFPISRPNLTFSTLTVSNMSPEDSSIYLCSVADGETQYFGPGTRLLVL.

V is TRBV9 and J is TRBJ2-1; TRBD2 agrees at 11 bases. The trim removed 0 bases at V and 5 bases at J, leaving 1 base unmatched. In germline, CDR1 is SGDLS, CDR2 YYNGEE. The CDR3 length is 15 residues. The CDR3 sequence: CASSVGGLADNEQFF. CDR3 coding DNA: TGTGCCAGCAGCGTAGGGGGACTAGCGGACAATGAGCAGTTCTTC. The variable domain in full, completed from reference TRBV9 and TRBJ2-1, reads DSGVTQTPKHLITATGQRVTLRCSPRSGDLSVYWYQQSLDQGLQFLIQYYNGEERAKGNILERFSAQQFPDLHSELNLSSLELGDSALYFCASSVGGLADNEQFFGPGTRLTVL.

CDR3 bases: TGTGCCAGCAGTTACAGGGGGCGAGGAAACACCATATATTTT. Its protein product is CASSYRGRGNTIYF. The chain is built from TRBV28 and TRBJ1-3; 9 nucleotides line up with TRBD1. This CDR3 is built from 14 residues. Germline V gene data show CDR1 as MDHEN and CDR2 as SYDVKM. After removal of 4 bases from V and 4 bases from J, the junction contained 2 bases not matched to a gene.

The rearrangement joins TRBV6-5 to TRBJ2-5; tentative D call: TRBD1 (5 bases). In germline, CDR1 is MNHEY, CDR2 SVGAGI. V lost 2 bases and J lost 6, with 10 bases in between. The CDR3 is 13 residues long. CDR3: CASSYEKGKTQYF. DNA of the CDR3: TGTGCCAGCAGTTACGAAAAGGGGAAGACCCAGTACTTC.

J is TRBJ2-2 and V is TRBV25-1, with 8 bases identical to TRBD2. In germline, CDR1 is MGHDK, CDR2 SYGVNS. The CDR3 is 14 residues long. J was trimmed by 4 bases and V by 4 bases; bases with no gene match: 2. Here the CDR3 DNA reads TGTGCCAGCAGTGGGCGGGAGGTCACCGGGGAGCTGTTTTTT. This translates into CASSGREVTGELFF.

The chain joins TRBV6-8 to TRBJ2-7; D might be TRBD1 (6 bases). This CDR3 has 15 amino acids. V was cut by 6 bases and J by 8 bases, with 23 bases left in between. Germline assignment: CDR1 MNHGY and CDR2 SAAAGT. This chain's CDR3 is CASRRDKGQSIQQYF. The CDR3 region has the DNA TGTGCCAGCAGACGGGACAAGGGTCAATCGATTCAGCAGTACTTC.

The chain uses TRBV7-9 and TRBJ2-7; D uncertain. The germline V gene has CDR1 SEHNR and CDR2 FQNEAQ (reference sequence). Deletions cut 5 bases from V and 4 bases from J, with 15 bases between. The CDR3 runs 14 residues. The CDR3 protein is CASSLSGSYYEQYF. In DNA form, the CDR3 reads TGTGCCAGCAGCCTAAGTGGCTCGTATTACGAGCAGTACTTC.

This chain connects TRBV7-8 to TRBJ2-3; D possibly corresponds to TRBD2 (7 bases). This CDR3 has 16 amino acids. The V end was cut by 6 bases, the J end by 4 bases, with 20 bases between. Germline lookup yields CDR1 SGHVS and CDR2 FQNEAQ. In DNA form, the CDR3 reads TGTGCCAGCAGGCCGAAACGGGGGGCTCTCCCAGATACGCAGTATTTT. This translates into CASRPKRGALPDTQYF. The full variable domain, completed using reference TRBV7-8 and TRBJ2-3, is GAGVSQSPRYKVAKRGQDVALRCDPISGHVSLFWYQQALGQGPEFLTYFQNEAQLDKSGLPSDRFFAERPEGSVSTLKIQRTQQEDSAVYLCASRPKRGALPDTQYFGPGTRLTVL.